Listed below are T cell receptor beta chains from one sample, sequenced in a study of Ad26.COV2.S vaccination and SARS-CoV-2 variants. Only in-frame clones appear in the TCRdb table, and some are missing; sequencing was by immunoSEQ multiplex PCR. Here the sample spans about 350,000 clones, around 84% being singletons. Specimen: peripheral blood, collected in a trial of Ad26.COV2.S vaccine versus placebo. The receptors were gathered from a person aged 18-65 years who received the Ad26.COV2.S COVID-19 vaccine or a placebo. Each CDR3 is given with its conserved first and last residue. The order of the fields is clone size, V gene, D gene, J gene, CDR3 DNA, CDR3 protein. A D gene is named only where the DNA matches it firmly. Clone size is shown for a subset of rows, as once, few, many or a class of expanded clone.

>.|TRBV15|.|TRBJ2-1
TGTGCCACCAGCAGGGATAGCCAGCAGTTCTTC
CATSRDSQQFF
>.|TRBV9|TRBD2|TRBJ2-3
TGTGCCAGCAGCGTCCTGGGGGGACTAGCGTCTAGCACAGATACGCAGTATTTT
CASSVLGGLASSTDTQYF
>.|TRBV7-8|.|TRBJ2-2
TGTGCCAGCAGCTTGCTGGGACCCTACATATTTACCGGGGAGCTGTTTTTT
CASSLLGPYIFTGELFF
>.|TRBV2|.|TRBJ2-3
TGTGCCAGCAGTGAATCCACTACTAGCACAGATACGCAGTATTTT
CASSESTTSTDTQYF
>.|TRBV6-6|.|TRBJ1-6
TGTGCCAGCAGTTACTATACGGTCTCGGGATCACCCCTCCACTTT
CASSYYTVSGSPLHF
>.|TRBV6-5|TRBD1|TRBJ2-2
TGTGCCAGCAGTTTGGCGGGACAGGTGAACACCGGGGAGCTGTTTTTT
CASSLAGQVNTGELFF
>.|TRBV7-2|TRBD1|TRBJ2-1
TGTGCCAGCAGCTTCGGGACAGCATACAATGAGCAGTTCTTC
CASSFGTAYNEQFF
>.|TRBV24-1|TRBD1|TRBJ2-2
TGTGCCACCAGTGATCAACCCGGGACAGGGTACACCGGGGAGCTGTTTTTT
CATSDQPGTGYTGELFF
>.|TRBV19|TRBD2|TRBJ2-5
TGTGCCAGTAGTATAGGTAACTCTAGGGCTAGCGGACAAGAGACCCAGTACTTC
CASSIGNSRASGQETQYF
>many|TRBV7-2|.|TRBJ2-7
TGTGCCAGCAGCTTACCTCCCACGTCTAGGGAGCAGTACTTC
CASSLPPTSREQYF
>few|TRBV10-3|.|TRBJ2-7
TGTGCCATCAGTGAGTCGGGGTATTTTGGGACAAACTCCTACGAGCAGTACTTC
CAISESGYFGTNSYEQYF
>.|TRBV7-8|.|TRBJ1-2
TGTGCCAGCAGCTCAGGACACTATGGCTACACCTTC
CASSSGHYGYTF
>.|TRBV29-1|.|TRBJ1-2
TGCAGCGTTGAAGGTTCATCGGGCTATGGCTACACCTTC
CSVEGSSGYGYTF
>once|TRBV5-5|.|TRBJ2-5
TGTGCCAGCAGCTTGCAGATAGGGGCATGGGGAGAGGACCAGTACTTC
CASSLQIGAWGEDQYF
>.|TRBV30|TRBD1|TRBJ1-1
TGTGCCTGGAGTACAATCCGGGACAGGGAGAAATCGAACACTGAAGCTTTCTTT
CAWSTIRDREKSNTEAFF
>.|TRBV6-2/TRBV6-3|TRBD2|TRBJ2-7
TGTGCCAGCAGCCGAGGGGGGCTAGCGGGACAGACCTACGAGCAGTACTTC
CASSRGGLAGQTYEQYF
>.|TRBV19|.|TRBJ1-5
TGTGCCAGTAGTATCTTGGTTGTAAGCAATCAGCCCCAGCATTTT
CASSILVVSNQPQHF
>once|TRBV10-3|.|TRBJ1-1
TGTGCCATCAGCGGGGGACGCCTTGAAGCTTTCTTT
CAISGGRLEAFF
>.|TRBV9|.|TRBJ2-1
TGTGCCAGCAGCGCTGCTGACAGCTTATACAATGAGCAGTTCTTC
CASSAADSLYNEQFF
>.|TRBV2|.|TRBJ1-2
TGTGCCAGCACCCAAGGGCAGGGAGGCAACTATGGCTACACCTTC
CASTQGQGGNYGYTF
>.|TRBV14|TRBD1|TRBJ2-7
TGTGCCAGCAGCCAACGTCGTACAGCCGCCGGGACAGGGGCCTACGAGCAGTACTTC
CASSQRRTAAGTGAYEQYF
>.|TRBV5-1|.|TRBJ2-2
TGCGCCAGCAGCTTGGTAGGGATCACCGGGGAGCTGTTTTTT
CASSLVGITGELFF
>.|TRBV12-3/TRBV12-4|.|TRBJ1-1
TGTGCCAGCAGCGCTGGGGGTACGGCTTTCTTT
CASSAGGTAFF
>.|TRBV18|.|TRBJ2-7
TGTGCCAGCTCGTCAACAGGGTTGGGGTACGAGCAGTACTTC
CASSSTGLGYEQYF
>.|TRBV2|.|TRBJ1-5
TGTGCCAGCAGTGAAGGACTGGCCAGCAATCAGCCCCAGCATTTT
CASSEGLASNQPQHF
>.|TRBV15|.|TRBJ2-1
TGTGCCACCAGCGAGGGGGGGGTGTATAATGAGCAGTTCTTC
CATSEGGVYNEQFF
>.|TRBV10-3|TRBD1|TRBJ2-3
TGTGCCCACGGACAGGGGGATTCTTGGGATACGCAGTATTTT
CAHGQGDSWDTQYF
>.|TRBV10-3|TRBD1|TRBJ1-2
TGTGCCATCAGCGAACCGGGACAGGGGAACTATGGCTACACCTTC
CAISEPGQGNYGYTF
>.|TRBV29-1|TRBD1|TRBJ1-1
TGCAGCGCCACCGGGACAGGGCTCACTGAAGCTTTCTTT
CSATGTGLTEAFF
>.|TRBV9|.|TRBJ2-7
TGTGCCAGCAGCGTAGGGTCCGGACCTTACGAGCAGTACTTC
CASSVGSGPYEQYF
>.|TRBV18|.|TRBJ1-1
TGTGCCAGCTCACCACGATCCGGGGGCGGAGTATACACTGAAGCTTTCTTT
CASSPRSGGGVYTEAFF
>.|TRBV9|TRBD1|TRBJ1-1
TGTGCCAGCAGCGTAGAGACAGGGACAAACACTGAAGCTTTCTTT
CASSVETGTNTEAFF
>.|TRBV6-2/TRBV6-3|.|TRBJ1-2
TGTGCCAGCAGTTTCGCAGGGTCCTATAACTATGGCTACACCTTC
CASSFAGSYNYGYTF
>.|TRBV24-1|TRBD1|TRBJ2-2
TGTGCCACCAGTGGCTCAGGGGGCGAGGACACCGGGGAGCTGTTTTTT
CATSGSGGEDTGELFF
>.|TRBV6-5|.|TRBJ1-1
TGTGCCAGCACCCGGGGGGCGAACACTGAAGCTTTCTTT
CASTRGANTEAFF
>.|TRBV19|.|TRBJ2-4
TGTGCCAGTAGTGGCTGGACCCTAGCCAAAAACATTCAGTACTTC
CASSGWTLAKNIQYF
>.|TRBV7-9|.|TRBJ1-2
TGTGCCAGCAGCTTAGATATTTACGGCTACACCTTC
CASSLDIYGYTF
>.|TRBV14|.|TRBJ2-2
TGTGCCAGCAGCACCCAGTTACTGAGCACCGGGGAGCTGTTTTTT
CASSTQLLSTGELFF
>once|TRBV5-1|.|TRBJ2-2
TGCGCCAGCAGCTCAGGGGCCGGGGAGCTGTTTTTT
CASSSGAGELFF
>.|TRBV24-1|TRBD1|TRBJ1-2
TGTGCCACCAGTGATTCCCCTAGGACAGGGAACTATGGCTACACCTTC
CATSDSPRTGNYGYTF
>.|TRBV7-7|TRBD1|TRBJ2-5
TGTGCTAGCAGGCGAGGGACAGGGGCAGCCGAGACCCAGTACTTC
CASRRGTGAAETQYF
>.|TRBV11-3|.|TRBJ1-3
TGTGCCAGCAGCTTAAACAGCCGAAACACCATATATTTT
CASSLNSRNTIYF
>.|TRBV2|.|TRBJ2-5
TGTGCCAGCAGTGATTGGAGGCCCCAAGAGACCCAGTACTTC
CASSDWRPQETQYF
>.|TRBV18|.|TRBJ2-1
TGTGCCAGCTCACCATCACTAGCTACTTACAATGAGCAGTTCTTC
CASSPSLATYNEQFF
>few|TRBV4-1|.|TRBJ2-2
TGCGCCAGCAGCCAAGACGCGTACTTATCCAGGGGGGAGCTGTTTTTT
CASSQDAYLSRGELFF